The 20 T cell receptor beta chains below were found in one sample sequenced in a study of tumor-infiltrating lymphocytes in primary liver carcinoma. The researchers obtained blood RNA from unsorted whole blood and also extracted germline DNA. Total RNA (roughly 530 ng) served as template for TCR beta cDNA synthesis primed by a constant-region primer. Slightly modified ARM-PCR served as the procedure for the TCR beta libraries. These libraries came from three rounds of nested multiplex PCR. Primers for the first two PCR rounds were TRBV1-TRBV30 forward primers and a C-beta reverse primer (approximately 10 cycles per round). A single record per CDR3 protein comes from TCRdb applying MiXCR to the multiplex PCR reads. The top ten clones hold about 7.1% of a sample with 190,000 or so distinct CDR3 sequences, about two thirds of them seen once. Sequencing was done on a sample of peripheral blood. These TCRs come from a woman aged 60-75 years with primary liver carcinoma and hepatitis B virus infection.

The CDR3 loop reads CASGPADCNEQFF. Written as DNA, the CDR3 is TGTGCCAGCGGCCCAGCGGATTGCAATGAGCAGTTCTTC. The V and J genes are TRBV11-2 and TRBJ2-1, with a possible D match to TRBD2 (5 bases). The germline gives CDR1 SGHAT, CDR2 FQNNGV. Trimming cost V 8 bases and J 6 bases, with 14 bases left between them. This CDR3 is built from 13 residues.

Remarks on this clonotype: An end of the junction differs from the germline gene, which may be a read error. J is TRBJ2-7 and V is TRBV5-4, with D perhaps TRBD1 (6 bases). The CDR3 is 15 amino acids. Germline loops: CDR1 SGHNT, CDR2 YYREEE (reference sequence). The CDR3 spells CTSSLEQGLGYEQYF. CDR3 DNA: TGTACCAGCAGCTTGGAACAGGGTTTAGGCTACGAGCAGTACTTC.

This clonotype has just a few counts. The chain joins TRBV7-3 to TRBJ2-2, with TRBD2 identical over 8 bases. Germline CDR1 is SGHTA and CDR2 is FQGTGA. V lost 3 bases to trimming and J lost 2 bases; unmatched junction nucleotides: 2. The CDR3 contains 15 residues. The CDR3 sequence is CASSFVAGNTGELFF. DNA of the CDR3: TGTGCCAGCAGCTTTGTAGCGGGAAACACCGGGGAGCTGTTTTTT.

Only a few counts were recorded for this clonotype. A much larger clone differs from this one at a single base, so this may be a read error. This chain connects TRBV11-3 to TRBJ2-2; D possibly corresponds to TRBD2 (5 bases). Germline loops: CDR1 SGHNT, CDR2 YENEEA. There are 14 residues in the CDR3. The CDR3 DNA reads as TGTGCCAACAGCTTAGAGGGTCCCGCCGGGGAGCTGTTTTTT. Protein: CANSLEGPAGELFF.

This clonotype was detected a few times. For the CDR3, the DNA is TGCGCCAGCAGCACCTCCGGGACAGGGGGCGATGAGCAGTTCTTC. It specifies CASSTSGTGGDEQFF. This chain joins TRBV5-1 and TRBJ2-1; 12 nucleotides agree with TRBD1. The V and J ends lost 4 bases and 8 bases, in that order; junction bases with no gene match: 7. Germline V gene sequence: CDR1 SGHRS, CDR2 YFSETQ. This CDR3 has 15 residues.

Worth noting for this clonotype: One end of the junction does not line up with germline, which may come from a read error. The chain joins TRBV29-1 to TRBJ1-4, with D hard to call. This CDR3 is 12 amino acids long. Germline lookup yields CDR1 SQVTM and CDR2 ANQGSEA. The CDR3 DNA reads as TGCAGTGTTGGGCACAGAAGCGAAAAACTGTTTTTT. As protein: CSVGHRSEKLFF.

As regards this clonotype: The junction departs from the called germline gene at one end, perhaps through a read error. The V and J genes are TRBV11-2 and TRBJ2-1; possibly TRBD1 for D (6 bases). This CDR3 spans 15 amino acids. Germline V CDR1 and CDR2: SGHAT, FQNNGV. The CDR3 DNA follows: TGTGCCGGCAGCTTAGAACGCTTGGACAGCAATGAGCAGTTCTTC. Its translation: CAGSLERLDSNEQFF. Complete variable domain (other parts from reference TRBV11-2 and TRBJ2-1): EAGVAQSPRYKIIEKRQSVAFWCNPISGHATLYWYQQILGQGPKLLIQFQNNGVVDDSQLPKDRFSAERLKGVDSTLKIQPAKLEDSAVYLCAGSLERLDSNEQFFGPGTRLTVL.

This clonotype was recorded a few times. The chain couples TRBV2 to TRBJ2-2; 9 positions agree with TRBD1. This CDR3 spans 17 amino acids. CDR1 is SNHLY and CDR2 is FYNNEI in the germline V gene. V shed 10 bases, J shed 0 bases, and the junction held 12 bases outside the gene matches. The CDR3 DNA reads as TGTGCCATTCCGTTAGACAGGGGGACCCCGAACACCGGGGAGCTGTTTTTT. Translated, it gives CAIPLDRGTPNTGELFF.

The CDR3 coding sequence is TGTGCCAGCAGCCGCCAGGGGGCTGGCAATCAGCCCCAGCATTTT. Its protein is CASSRQGAGNQPQHF. V is TRBV16 and J is TRBJ1-5, with TRBD1 matching 8 bases. V was clipped by 4 bases and J by 2 bases; unmatched bases: 4. Germline V gives CDR1 KGHSY, CDR2 FQNENV. The CDR3 totals 15 residues.

By its share, this clonotype is medium-sized (0.01 to 0.1%). The chain recombines TRBV11-2 with TRBJ1-1, with D hard to call. The CDR3 extends over 13 amino acids. The V end lost 0 bases, the J end lost 1 base, and 3 bases lay between the germline ends. Germline loops: CDR1 SGHAT, CDR2 FQNNGV. The chain's CDR3 is CASSLEGNTEAFF. CDR3 nucleotides: TGTGCCAGCAGCTTAGAAGGGAACACTGAAGCTTTCTTT.

For this clonotype: Because it lacks the conserved phenylalanine or tryptophan at the end, this CDR3 is likely a read error. V gene TRBV4-2 combines with J gene TRBJ2-6; 7 bases are shared with TRBD1. CDR1 is LGHNA and CDR2 is YNFKEQ in the germline V gene. After removal of 0 bases from V and 0 bases from J, the junction contained 8 bases not matched to a gene. This CDR3 is built from 19 residues. The CDR3 loop is CASSQEQGVSISGANVLTL. In nucleotides, the CDR3 is TGTGCCAGCAGCCAAGAGCAGGGGGTCAGTATCTCTGGGGCCAACGTCCTGACTTTA.

This clonotype showed up just once. The junction departs from germline at one end; a sequencing error may be responsible. V usage is TRBV5-6 and J usage is TRBJ2-5; 7 bases fit TRBD2. Germline CDR1 SGHDT, CDR2 YYEEEE. This CDR3 comprises 15 residues. CDR3 in DNA: TGTGCCAGCAGCGGGTCGTGGACTAGGCAAGAGGCCCAGTACTTC. It is translated as CASSGSWTRQEAQYF.

About this clonotype itself: A read error is possible here, since a much larger clone lies one base away. The chain has TRBV5-6 and TRBJ2-5; weak D call: TRBD2 (5 bases). The length of the CDR3 is 16 residues. CDR1 is SGHDT and CDR2 is YYEEEE in the germline V gene. Trimming pared 0 bases from V and 2 bases from J, leaving 14 bases between. For the CDR3, the DNA is TGTGCCAGCAGCTTGGCGGCCCGGGAACAGCAAGAGACCCAGTACTTC. This codes for CASSLAAREQQETQYF.

Comment on this clonotype: The junction shows a germline mismatch at one end, possibly a read error. This chain connects TRBV11-3 to TRBJ1-2; D gene unclear. The CDR3 extends over 12 amino acids. In germline, CDR1 is SGHNT, CDR2 YENEEA. The CDR3 reads CTRGPTTAAIYF. The CDR3 coding sequence is TGTACCAGAGGCCCAACTACAGCGGCTATATACTTC. The variable domain in full, with the rest retrieved from reference TRBV11-3 and TRBJ1-2, is EAGVVQSPRYKIIEKKQPVAFWCNPISGHNTLYWYLQNLGQGPELLIRYENEEAVDDSQLPKDRFSAERLKGVDSTLKIQPAELGDSAVYLCTRGPTTAAIYFGSGTRLTVV.

Note on this clonotype: A junction boundary mismatches the germline segment, possibly from a read error. V is TRBV11-2 and J is TRBJ2-3, with D hard to call. The CDR3 length is 12 residues. Germline V gene data show CDR1 as SGHAT and CDR2 as FQNNGV. CDR3 nucleotides: TGTGCCAGCAGCTCGACTGGTCATGCGCAGTATTTC. This gives the protein CASSSTGHAQYF.

To note about this clonotype: Because the CDR3 is missing its conserved closing phenylalanine or tryptophan, this is likely a read error. The J gene is TRBJ2-1, the V gene TRBV11-1; D is possibly TRBD2 (5 bases). Germline loops: CDR1 SGHAT, CDR2 FQDESV (reference sequence). The CDR3 has 14 residues. CDR3 DNA sequence: TGCGCCAGCAGCCCCGACTACGGGAACAATGGGCAGTTCTCC. Protein: CASSPDYGNNGQFS.

The chain links TRBV7-8 to TRBJ2-2; D possibly corresponds to TRBD1 (6 bases). Trimming removed 5 bases from V and 2 bases from J, with 9 bases in between. Germline lookup yields CDR1 SGHVS and CDR2 FQNEAQ. This CDR3 comprises 14 residues. The CDR3 DNA is TGTGCCAGCAGCCAGGGGTGTAACACCGGGGAGCTGTTTTTT. Protein product: CASSQGCNTGELFF.

There are a few counts of this clonotype. The J gene is TRBJ1-5, the V gene TRBV6-2 or TRBV6-3; D remains ambiguous. Germline assignment: CDR1 MNHEY and CDR2 SVGEGT. The CDR3 covers 16 residues. Trimming removed 8 bases from V and 0 bases from J, with 17 bases in between. The CDR3 protein is CASLEPDGDSNQPQHF. The CDR3 coding sequence is TGTGCCAGCCTTGAACCGGACGGAGATAGCAATCAGCCCCAGCATTTT.

The V call is TRBV11-2, the J call TRBJ2-1; D is perhaps TRBD1 or TRBD2 (5 bases each). Germline assignment: CDR1 SGHAT and CDR2 FQNNGV. V lost 8 bases to trimming and J lost 0 bases, with 14 bases between them. This CDR3 has 15 amino acids. The CDR3 region has the DNA TGTGCCAGCGGGAAGGGACCGAACTCCTACAATGAGCAGTTCTTC. It translates to CASGKGPNSYNEQFF.

Comments on this clonotype: The CDR3 ends on some other residue instead of the conserved phenylalanine or tryptophan, so this is likely a read error. The chain has TRBV29-1 and TRBJ2-7; 9 nucleotides line up with TRBD1. CDR3 size: 14 residues. Trimming cost V 3 bases and J 6 bases; bases outside gene matches: 9. Per germline, CDR1 SQVTM and CDR2 ANQGSEA. This CDR3 reads CSVDGRGQGLEQYL. CDR3 DNA: TGCAGCGTTGATGGTCGGGGACAGGGACTCGAGCAGTACCTC.